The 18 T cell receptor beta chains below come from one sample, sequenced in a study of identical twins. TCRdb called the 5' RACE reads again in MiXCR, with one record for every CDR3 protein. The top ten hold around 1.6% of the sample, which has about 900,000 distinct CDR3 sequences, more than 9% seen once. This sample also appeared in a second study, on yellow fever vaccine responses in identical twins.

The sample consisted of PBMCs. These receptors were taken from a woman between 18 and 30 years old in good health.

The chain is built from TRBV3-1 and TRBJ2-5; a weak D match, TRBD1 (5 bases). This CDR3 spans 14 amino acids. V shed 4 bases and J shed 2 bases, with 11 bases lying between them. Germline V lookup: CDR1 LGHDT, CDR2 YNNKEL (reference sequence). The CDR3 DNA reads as TGTGCCAGCAGCCGACCCCGACAGCAAGAGACCCAGTACTTC. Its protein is CASSRPRQQETQYF.

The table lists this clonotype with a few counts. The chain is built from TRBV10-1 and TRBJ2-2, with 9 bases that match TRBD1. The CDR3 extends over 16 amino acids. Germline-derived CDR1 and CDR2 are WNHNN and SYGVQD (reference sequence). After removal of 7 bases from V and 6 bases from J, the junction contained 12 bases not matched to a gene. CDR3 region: CASTPGTGYGPGELFF. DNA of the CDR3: TGCGCCAGCACCCCTGGGACAGGGTATGGACCCGGGGAGCTGTTTTTT.

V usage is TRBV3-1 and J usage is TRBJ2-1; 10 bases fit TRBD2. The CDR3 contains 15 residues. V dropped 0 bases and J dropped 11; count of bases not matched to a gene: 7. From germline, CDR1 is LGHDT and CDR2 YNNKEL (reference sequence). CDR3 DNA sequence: TGTGCCAGCAGCCAAGAAGCTAGCGGGAGTGTTAAGCAGTTCTTC. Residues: CASSQEASGSVKQFF.

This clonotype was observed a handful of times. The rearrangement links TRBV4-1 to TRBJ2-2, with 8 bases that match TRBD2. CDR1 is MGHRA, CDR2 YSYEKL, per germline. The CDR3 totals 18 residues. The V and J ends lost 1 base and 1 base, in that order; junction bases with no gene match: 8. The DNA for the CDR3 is TGCGCCAGCAGCCAAGTGCGGGGGGCGCGGCAGAACACCGGGGAGCTGTTTTTT. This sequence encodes CASSQVRGARQNTGELFF.

CDR3 residues: CATFGQFYNEQFF. The CDR3 coding sequence is TGTGCCACCTTTGGACAGTTCTACAATGAGCAGTTCTTC. The chain is built from TRBV2 and TRBJ2-1; possibly TRBD1 for D (6 bases). CDR1 and CDR2 from the germline V gene are SNHLY and FYNNEI. The CDR3 length is 13 residues. V lost 10 bases to trimming and J lost 3 bases, with 13 bases between them.

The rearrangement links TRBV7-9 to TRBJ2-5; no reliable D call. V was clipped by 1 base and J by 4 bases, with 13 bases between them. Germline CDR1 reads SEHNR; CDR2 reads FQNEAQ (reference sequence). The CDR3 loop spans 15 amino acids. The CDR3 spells CASSLVLEVTETQYF. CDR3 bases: TGTGCCAGCAGCTTAGTCCTTGAGGTCACAGAGACCCAGTACTTC.

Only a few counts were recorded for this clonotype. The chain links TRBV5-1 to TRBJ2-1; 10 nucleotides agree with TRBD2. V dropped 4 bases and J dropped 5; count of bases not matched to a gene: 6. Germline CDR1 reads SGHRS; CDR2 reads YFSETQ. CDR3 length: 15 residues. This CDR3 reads CASSPSSGGHNEQFF. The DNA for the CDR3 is TGCGCCAGCAGCCCGAGTAGCGGGGGGCACAATGAGCAGTTCTTC.

The CDR3 sequence is CASSPAGGGPDAYEQYV. CDR3 nucleotides: TGTGCCAGCAGCCCGGCGGGAGGCGGACCGGATGCCTACGAGCAGTACGTC. The genes are TRBV28 and TRBJ2-7, with 8 bases matching TRBD2. Germline V CDR1 and CDR2: MDHEN, SYDVKM. This CDR3 is built from 17 residues. V trimming: 6 bases; J trimming: 2 bases; junction bases outside the gene matches: 15.

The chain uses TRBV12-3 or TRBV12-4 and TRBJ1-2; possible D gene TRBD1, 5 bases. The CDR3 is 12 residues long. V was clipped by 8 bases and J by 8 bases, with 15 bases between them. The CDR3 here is CASRAGGVGYTF. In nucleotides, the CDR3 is TGTGCCAGCCGGGCGGGGGGAGTCGGCTACACCTTC.

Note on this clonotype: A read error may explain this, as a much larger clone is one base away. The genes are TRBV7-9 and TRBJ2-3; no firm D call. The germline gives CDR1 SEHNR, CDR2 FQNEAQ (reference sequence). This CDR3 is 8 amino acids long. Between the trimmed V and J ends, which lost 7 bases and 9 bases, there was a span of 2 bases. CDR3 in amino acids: CASNTQYF. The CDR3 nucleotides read TGTGCCAGCAACACGCAGTATTTT. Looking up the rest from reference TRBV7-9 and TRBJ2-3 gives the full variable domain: DTGVSQNPRHKITKRGQNVTFRCDPISEHNRLYWYRQTLGQGPEFLTYFQNEAQLEKSRLLSDRFSAERPKGSFSTLEIQRTEQGDSAMYLCASNTQYFGPGTRLTVL.

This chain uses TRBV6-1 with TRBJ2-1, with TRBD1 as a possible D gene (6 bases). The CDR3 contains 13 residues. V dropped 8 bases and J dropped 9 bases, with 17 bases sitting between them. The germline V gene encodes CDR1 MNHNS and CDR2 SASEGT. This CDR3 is CASGSQGSSEQFF. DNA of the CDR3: TGTGCCAGCGGATCTCAGGGGTCGAGTGAGCAGTTCTTC.

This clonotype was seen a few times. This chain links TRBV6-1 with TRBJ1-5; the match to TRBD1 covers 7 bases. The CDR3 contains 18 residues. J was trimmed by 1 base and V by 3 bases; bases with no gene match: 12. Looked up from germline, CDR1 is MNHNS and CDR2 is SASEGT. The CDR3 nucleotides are TGTGCCAGCAGTGAGACAGGGAACGGGGGTTGGAGCAATCAGCCCCAGCATTTT. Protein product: CASSETGNGGWSNQPQHF.

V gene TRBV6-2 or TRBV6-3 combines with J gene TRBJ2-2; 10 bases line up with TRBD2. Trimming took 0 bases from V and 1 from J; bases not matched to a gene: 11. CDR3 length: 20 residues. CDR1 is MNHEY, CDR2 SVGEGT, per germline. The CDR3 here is CASSYSRANSGRWNTGELFF. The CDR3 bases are TGTGCCAGCAGTTACTCCCGAGCGAATAGCGGGAGGTGGAACACCGGGGAGCTGTTTTTT.

The CDR3 protein is CASSPVEAPSFYEQYV. The CDR3 DNA reads as TGTGCCAGCTCGCCAGTCGAGGCTCCTTCCTTCTACGAGCAGTACGTC. The V and J genes are TRBV2 and TRBJ2-7, with D unclear. Germline V lookup: CDR1 SNHLY, CDR2 FYNNEI. Trimming shortened V by 8 bases and J by 3 bases, and 23 bases separated the two germline ends. The CDR3 runs 16 residues.

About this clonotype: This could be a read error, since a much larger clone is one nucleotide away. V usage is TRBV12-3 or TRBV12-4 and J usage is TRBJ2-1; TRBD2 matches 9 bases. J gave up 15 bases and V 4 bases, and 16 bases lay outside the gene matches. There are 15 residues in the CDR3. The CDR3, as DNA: TGTGCCAGCAGTTCTTTCCCCATAGCGGGGGACCGCAGGTTCTTC. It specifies CASSSFPIAGDRRFF.

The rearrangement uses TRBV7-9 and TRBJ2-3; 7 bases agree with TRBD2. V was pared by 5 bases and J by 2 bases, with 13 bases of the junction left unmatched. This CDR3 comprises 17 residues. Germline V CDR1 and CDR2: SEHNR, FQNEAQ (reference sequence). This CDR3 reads CASSPVLASGYTDTQYF. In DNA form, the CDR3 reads TGTGCCAGCAGCCCAGTCCTCGCTAGCGGATACACAGATACGCAGTATTTT.

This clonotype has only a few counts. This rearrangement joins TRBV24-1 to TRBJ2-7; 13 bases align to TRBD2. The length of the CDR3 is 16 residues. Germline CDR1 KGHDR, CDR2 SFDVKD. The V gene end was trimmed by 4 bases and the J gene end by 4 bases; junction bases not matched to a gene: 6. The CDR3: CATSDRTSGGLYEQYF. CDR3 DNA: TGTGCCACCAGTGACAGGACTAGCGGGGGACTTTACGAGCAGTACTTC.

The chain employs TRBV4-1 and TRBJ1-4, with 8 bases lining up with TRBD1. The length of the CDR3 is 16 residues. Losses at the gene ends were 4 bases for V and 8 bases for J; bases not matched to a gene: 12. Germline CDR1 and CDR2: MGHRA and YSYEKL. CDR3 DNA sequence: TGCGCCAGCAGCCGAACCGGGACAGGCGAAATCGAAAAACTGTTTTTT. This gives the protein CASSRTGTGEIEKLFF.